This TCR beta chain is from a study of spatial heterogeneity in lung cancer. General study findings and limits: For expanded intratumoral alpha and beta TCRs, counts tracked tumor mutation counts.

One entry per CDR3 protein, called by TCRdb with MiXCR from the 5' RACE reads. Among approximately 11,000 distinct CDR3 sequences listed, roughly 5% were seen once. This clonotype rates as medium-sized. The antigen remains undetermined. With the library built for alpha chains, this beta chain is off target and its frequency is not meaningful. As for time point: sample taken at primary tumor resection. The length of the CDR3 is 13 residues. CDR1 is SNHLY, CDR2 FYNNEI, per germline. V lost 2 bases and J lost 1, with 5 bases in between. This receptor was taken from a male donor with early-stage non-small cell lung cancer. This chain links TRBV2 with TRBJ1-1; no firm D call. The sequenced sample was lung tumor tissue, obtained at surgery. Here the CDR3 reads CASSETPNTEAFF. The CDR3 DNA reads TGTGCCAGCAGTGAAACCCCGAACACTGAAGCTTTCTTT. The whole variable domain, remainder taken from reference TRBV2 and TRBJ1-1, is EPEVTQTPSHQVTQMGQEVILRCVPISNHLYFYWYRQILGQKVEFLVSFYNNEISEKSEIFDDQFSVERPDGSNFTLKIRSTKLEDSAMYFCASSETPNTEAFFGQGTRLTVV.